A single sample is the source of the 25 T cell receptor beta chains below, sequenced in a study of beta chain features in type 1 diabetes. Expressed TCRB transcripts were sequenced after all isolated RNA was converted to cDNA. Clones were sequenced by immunoSEQ multiplex PCR, and TCRdb holds only the in-frame ones, with some missing. In the table there are roughly 370,000 clones, roughly 14% of which are singletons. Sample: naive CD4+ T cells from blood. Receptors originate from a man between 25 and 39 years old in good health.

This clone appeared a few times. The rearrangement joins TRBV9 to TRBJ2-3; 13 positions agree with TRBD2. The CDR3 covers 17 residues. Germline CDR1 SGDLS, CDR2 YYNGEE. V dropped 2 bases and J dropped 3; count of bases not matched to a gene: 6. The CDR3 loop is CASSVGLAGEETDTQYF. The CDR3 DNA is TGTGCCAGCAGCGTCGGACTAGCGGGAGAAGAAACAGATACGCAGTATTTT.

The table lists this clone with a few counts. The rearrangement links TRBV9 to TRBJ1-2, with D possibly matching TRBD1 (5 bases). The CDR3 runs 15 residues. CDR1 is SGDLS, CDR2 YYNGEE, per germline. Trimming removed 3 bases from V and 3 bases from J, with 15 bases in between. The CDR3 spells CASSEGPSGHYGYTF. CDR3 DNA: TGTGCCAGCAGCGAGGGGCCCTCGGGCCACTATGGCTACACCTTC.

Only a few counts were recorded for this clone. The rearrangement joins TRBV6-5 to TRBJ1-4, with 9 bases that match TRBD1. V lost 5 bases and J lost 8; bases outside the gene matches: 9. CDR3 length equals 15 residues. Germline V lookup: CDR1 MNHEY, CDR2 SVGAGI. The DNA of the CDR3 is TGTGCCAGCAGTCCACGAGGGACAGGGTCAGAAAAACTGTTTTTT. This encodes CASSPRGTGSEKLFF.

Regarding this clone: In the same sample, other DNA sequences code for this CDR3. The V and J genes are TRBV4-3 and TRBJ2-7; the D gene is possibly TRBD2 (5 bases). This CDR3 contains 18 residues. Trimming pared 0 bases from V and 5 bases from J, leaving 23 bases between. Germline values: CDR1 LGHNA, CDR2 YSLEER. CDR3 nucleotides: TGCGCCAGCAGCCAAGACGCCCGCGGACTTGAGACGGTTCACGAGCAGTACTTC. This sequence encodes CASSQDARGLETVHEQYF.

The gene calls are TRBV9 and TRBJ2-1; the D is unclear. CDR3 length: 16 residues. V was trimmed by 0 bases and J by 3 bases, leaving 13 bases between them. The germline V gene encodes CDR1 SGDLS and CDR2 YYNGEE. CDR3 region: CASSVEARFGYNEQFF. The CDR3 nucleotides read TGTGCCAGCAGCGTAGAGGCTAGGTTCGGCTACAATGAGCAGTTCTTC.

This clone was seen a few times. The chain is built from TRBV2 and TRBJ1-2; weak D call: TRBD1 (5 bases). Germline loops: CDR1 SNHLY, CDR2 FYNNEI. The CDR3 totals 15 residues. The V gene lost 7 bases and the J gene lost 8 bases, with 23 bases spanning the gap. CDR3 region: CASKANRDLYGGYTF. Here the CDR3 DNA reads TGTGCCAGCAAGGCCAACCGGGACTTATACGGCGGCTACACCTTC. Variable domain in full (rest from reference TRBV2 and TRBJ1-2): EPEVTQTPSHQVTQMGQEVILRCVPISNHLYFYWYRQILGQKVEFLVSFYNNEISEKSEIFDDQFSVERPDGSNFTLKIRSTKLEDSAMYFCASKANRDLYGGYTFGSGTRLTVV.

V gene TRBV6-1 combines with J gene TRBJ1-2; D gene uncertain. V was clipped by 2 bases and J by 7 bases, with 11 bases between them. The germline V gene encodes CDR1 MNHNS and CDR2 SASEGT. The CDR3 is 13 residues long. DNA for the CDR3: TGTGCCAGCAGTGAAACGGGTACGGCTGGCTACACCTTC. Translation: CASSETGTAGYTF.

This clone appeared a few times. The gene calls are TRBV5-4 and TRBJ2-1, with 10 bases aligning to TRBD2. From germline, CDR1 is SGHNT and CDR2 YYREEE (reference sequence). V shed 1 base, J shed 1 base, and the junction held 2 bases outside the gene matches. The CDR3 is 16 amino acids. The CDR3 bases are TGTGCCAGCAGCTTGTCTAGCGGGGGATCCTACAATGAGCAGTTCTTC. Its protein product is CASSLSSGGSYNEQFF. Full variable domain (missing parts from reference TRBV5-4 and TRBJ2-1): ETGVTQSPTHLIKTRGQQVTLRCSSQSGHNTVSWYQQALGQGPQFIFQYYREEENGRGNFPPRFSGLQFPNYSSELNVNALELDDSALYLCASSLSSGGSYNEQFFGPGTRLTVL.

This clone was seen a few times. The CDR3 is CSVESTGTGPYEQYF. As DNA, the CDR3 is TGCAGCGTTGAATCAACCGGGACAGGACCCTACGAGCAGTACTTC. The chain has TRBV29-1 and TRBJ2-5; 8 nucleotides agree with TRBD1. TRBJ2-7 matches the DNA end more closely, so the J call is doubtful. Germline loops: CDR1 SQVTM, CDR2 ANQGSEA. CDR3 length: 15 amino acids.

The chain carries TRBV29-1 and TRBJ2-1; 9 positions match TRBD1. Germline V gives CDR1 SQVTM, CDR2 ANQGSEA. The J segment lost 2 bases and the V segment lost 7 bases, leaving 6 bases of the junction unmatched. The CDR3 has 14 amino acids. The CDR3 sequence is CSADRGFAYNEQFF. In nucleotides, the CDR3 is TGCAGCGCGGACAGGGGATTCGCCTACAATGAGCAGTTCTTC.

This clone was picked up a small number of times. This rearrangement joins TRBV7-9 to TRBJ2-1; 8 positions agree with TRBD2. CDR1 and CDR2 from the germline V gene are SEHNR and FQNEAQ (reference sequence). This CDR3 contains 15 residues. J gave up 2 bases and V 4 bases, and 4 bases lay outside the gene matches. CDR3 in amino acids: CASSSAGGTYNEQFF. The CDR3 DNA reads TGTGCCAGCAGCTCCGCGGGGGGTACCTACAATGAGCAGTTCTTC.

This sequence joins TRBV20-1 and TRBJ2-5; D uncertain. This CDR3 has 11 residues. The germline CDR1 and CDR2 sequences are DFQATT and SNEGSKA (reference sequence). V lost 8 bases and J 1 base, leaving 8 bases between the germline ends. Here the CDR3 reads CSPHGQETQYF. The CDR3 coding sequence is TGCAGTCCACACGGCCAAGAGACCCAGTACTTC.

This clone was counted between two and nine times. The chain is built from TRBV18 and TRBJ2-3; D may be TRBD2 (5 bases). Looked up from germline, CDR1 is KGHSH and CDR2 is LQKENI. V dropped 3 bases and J dropped 2 bases, with 12 bases sitting between them. The CDR3 covers 15 residues. For the CDR3, the DNA is TGTGCCAGCTCACCTCTATCCGGGGACACAGATACGCAGTATTTT. Translating it yields CASSPLSGDTDTQYF.

This clone was seen a handful of times. The chain links TRBV4-3 to TRBJ2-1; a possible D gene is TRBD2 (6 bases). The CDR3 has 14 residues. The germline V gene has CDR1 LGHNA and CDR2 YSLEER. V lost 0 bases, J lost 8 bases, and 11 bases lay in between. The DNA for the CDR3 is TGCGCCAGCAGCCAAGATCGAGGCGGGGATGAGCAGTTCTTC. The encoded protein is CASSQDRGGDEQFF.

The chain combines TRBV19 with TRBJ2-5, with D perhaps matching TRBD2 (7 bases). The CDR3 covers 14 residues. Germline CDR1 is LNHDA and CDR2 is SQIVND (reference sequence). Trimming shortened V by 7 bases and J by 7 bases, and 19 bases separated the two germline ends. The CDR3 protein is CASTPGAGASTQYF. In DNA form, the CDR3 reads TGTGCCAGTACTCCCGGTGCGGGGGCCTCGACCCAGTACTTC. Complete variable domain (other parts from reference TRBV19 and TRBJ2-5): DGGITQSPKYLFRKEGQNVTLSCEQNLNHDAMYWYRQDPGQGLRLIYYSQIVNDFQKGDIAEGYSVSREKKESFPLTVTSAQKNPTAFYLCASTPGAGASTQYFGPGTRLLVL.

A word on this clone: At the DNA level, this CDR3 is encoded by other sequences in the same sample as well. The CDR3 bases are TGTGCCAGCAGCTCCGGGACAGGGTCACTCTACGAGCAGTACTTC. Translation gives CASSSGTGSLYEQYF. The gene calls are TRBV9 and TRBJ2-7, with 9 bases that match TRBD1. Trimming took 4 bases from V and 3 from J; bases not matched to a gene: 8. Germline V gene data show CDR1 as SGDLS and CDR2 as YYNGEE. The CDR3 has 15 amino acids.

The chain couples TRBV11-3 to TRBJ1-1; no clear D. The CDR3 consists of 11 residues. Germline CDR1 reads SGHNT; CDR2 reads YENEEA. V shed 2 bases and J shed 11 bases, with 9 bases lying between them. The CDR3 DNA reads as TGTGCCAGCAGCTTAATAGCCGAGGCTTTCTTT. Protein product: CASSLIAEAFF.

The chain couples TRBV5-1 to TRBJ1-1; D remains unclear. Germline-derived CDR1 and CDR2 are SGHRS and YFSETQ. The CDR3 covers 13 residues. V shed 5 bases and J shed 0 bases, with 8 bases lying between them. The CDR3 nucleotides are TGCGCCAGCAGGGCTGAGATGAACACTGAAGCTTTCTTT. Its protein is CASRAEMNTEAFF.

The CDR3 spells CASSEGRAPGEKLFF. The CDR3 DNA sequence: TGTGCCAGCAGTGAAGGCAGGGCGCCCGGCGAAAAACTGTTTTTT. The rearrangement links TRBV2 to TRBJ1-4; weak D call: TRBD1 (5 bases). V lost 1 base to trimming and J lost 8 bases, with 14 bases between them. Germline loops: CDR1 SNHLY, CDR2 FYNNEI. The CDR3 is 15 amino acids.

There are a few counts of this clone. The CDR3 loop reads CASSLTGHRTDTQYF. In DNA, the CDR3 is TGTGCCAGCAGCTTGACAGGGCACCGCACAGATACGCAGTATTTT. This chain connects TRBV5-6 to TRBJ2-3, with a possible D match to TRBD1 (6 bases). This CDR3 has 15 amino acids. V was clipped by 1 base and J by 1 base, with 10 bases between them. CDR1 is SGHDT, CDR2 YYEEEE, per germline.

The genes are TRBV5-6 and TRBJ1-4, with D possibly TRBD1 on 5 matching bases. From germline, CDR1 is SGHDT and CDR2 YYEEEE. CDR3 size: 13 residues. Deletions cut 4 bases from V and 8 bases from J, with 12 bases between. The CDR3 reads CASSGQGLEKLFF. The CDR3 nucleotides are TGTGCCAGCAGCGGGCAGGGATTAGAAAAACTGTTTTTT.

The chain combines TRBV4-3 with TRBJ1-2, with D possibly matching TRBD1 (5 bases). This CDR3 contains 14 residues. Germline V gene lookup returns CDR1 LGHNA and CDR2 YSLEER. V gave up 0 bases and J gave up 2 bases, with 7 bases separating them. The CDR3 sequence is CASSQDQGNYGYTF. CDR3 bases: TGCGCCAGCAGCCAAGATCAGGGAAACTATGGCTACACCTTC.

The V gene is TRBV9, the J gene TRBJ1-3, with D tentatively TRBD1 (5 bases). V shed 0 bases and J shed 3 bases, with 19 bases lying between them. CDR1 is SGDLS and CDR2 is YYNGEE in the germline V gene. The CDR3 covers 18 residues. CDR3 amino acids: CASSVEGRPFPGGNTIYF. DNA for the CDR3: TGTGCCAGCAGCGTAGAGGGACGGCCCTTCCCGGGTGGAAACACCATATATTTT.

The chain combines TRBV18 with TRBJ2-1; 8 bases fit TRBD2. The CDR3 length is 15 residues. J was trimmed by 9 bases and V by 4 bases; bases with no gene match: 11. Looked up from germline, CDR1 is KGHSH and CDR2 is LQKENI. CDR3: CASSLGLAGDAEQFF. CDR3 coding DNA: TGTGCCAGCTCACTCGGACTAGCTGGGGACGCTGAGCAGTTCTTC.

CDR3 nucleotide sequence: TGTGCCAGCAGCTCAGGGACAGATTATTCACCCCTCCACTTT. Encoded protein: CASSSGTDYSPLHF. The V call is TRBV7-9, the J call TRBJ1-6; TRBD1 aligns across 7 bases. The CDR3 is made up of 14 amino acids. Losses at the gene ends were 4 bases for V and 8 bases for J; bases not matched to a gene: 5. Germline V gene sequence: CDR1 SEHNR, CDR2 FQNEAQ (reference sequence).